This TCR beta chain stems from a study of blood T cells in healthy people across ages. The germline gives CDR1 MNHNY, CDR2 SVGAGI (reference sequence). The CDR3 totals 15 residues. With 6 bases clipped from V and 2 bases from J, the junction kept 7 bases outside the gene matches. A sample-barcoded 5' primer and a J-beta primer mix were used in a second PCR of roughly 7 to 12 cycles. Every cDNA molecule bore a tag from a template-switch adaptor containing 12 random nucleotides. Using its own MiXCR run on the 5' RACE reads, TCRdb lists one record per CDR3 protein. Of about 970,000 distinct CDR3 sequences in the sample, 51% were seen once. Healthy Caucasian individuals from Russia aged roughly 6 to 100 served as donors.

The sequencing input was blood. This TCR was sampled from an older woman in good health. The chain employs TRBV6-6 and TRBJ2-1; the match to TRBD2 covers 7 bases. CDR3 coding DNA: TGTGCCAGCAGCCCTACTAGCGTTGCCTACAATGAGCAGTTCTTC. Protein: CASSPTSVAYNEQFF.